This T cell receptor beta chain was retrieved from a study of OX40 agonist ivuxolimab in advanced cancers. Points from the study as a whole: No antigen was identified for the clonally expanded peripheral T cells.

Notes on this clone: Its antigen is unknown.

This CDR3 comprises 15 residues. Germline V gene sequence: CDR1 SGHVS, CDR2 FQNEAQ. V dropped 4 bases and J dropped 3; count of bases not matched to a gene: 3. Excluded were patients having autoimmune disease history or systemic immunosuppression. Samples of blood were obtained at baseline, on cycle 4 day 1, and on cycle 7 day 1. Produced via immunoSEQ multiplex PCR; TCRdb's table is partial and in-frame only. The repertoire includes roughly 70,000 clones, less than 90% of them detected once, and about 0.7% sits in the top ten. The material sequenced was CD4+ or CD8+ T cells sorted from blood, taken in a trial of the OX40 agonist ivuxolimab. V and J are TRBV7-8 and TRBJ1-5, with 10 positions matching TRBD1. The TCR originated in an adult with an advanced solid tumor such as melanoma, head and neck, liver or kidney cancer. The CDR3 is CASSSGQGTNQPQHF. In DNA, the CDR3 is TGTGCCAGCAGCTCGGGACAGGGGACCAATCAGCCCCAGCATTTT.